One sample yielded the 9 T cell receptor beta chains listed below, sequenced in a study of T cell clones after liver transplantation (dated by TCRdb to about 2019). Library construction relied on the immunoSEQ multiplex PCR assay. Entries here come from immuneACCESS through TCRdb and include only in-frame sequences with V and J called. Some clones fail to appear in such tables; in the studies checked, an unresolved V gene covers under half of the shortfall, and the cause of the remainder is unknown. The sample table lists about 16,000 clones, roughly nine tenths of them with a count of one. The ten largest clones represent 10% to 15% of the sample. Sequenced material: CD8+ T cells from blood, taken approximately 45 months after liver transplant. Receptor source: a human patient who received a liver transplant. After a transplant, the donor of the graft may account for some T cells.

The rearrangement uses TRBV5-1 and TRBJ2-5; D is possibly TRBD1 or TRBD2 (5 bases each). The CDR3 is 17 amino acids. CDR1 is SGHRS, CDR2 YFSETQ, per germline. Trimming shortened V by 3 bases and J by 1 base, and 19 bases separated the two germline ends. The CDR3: CASSSSWGSFSQETQYF. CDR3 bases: TGCGCCAGCAGCTCCAGCTGGGGGTCCTTCAGCCAAGAGACCCAGTACTTC.

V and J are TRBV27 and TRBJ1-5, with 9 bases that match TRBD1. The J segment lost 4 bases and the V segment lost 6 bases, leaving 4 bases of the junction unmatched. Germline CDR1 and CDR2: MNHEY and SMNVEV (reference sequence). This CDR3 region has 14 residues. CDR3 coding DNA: TGTGCCAGCAGAAGGACAGGGGCGAATCAGCCCCAGCATTTT. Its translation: CASRRTGANQPQHF.

For the CDR3, the DNA is TGTGCCAGCCACCCCTCCGGGACAGCGGACAAAGTCGTGTTCTTT. It specifies CASHPSGTADKVVFF. The gene calls are TRBV25-1 and TRBJ1-1; 7 nucleotides line up with TRBD1. This CDR3 spans 15 amino acids. V lost 8 bases, J lost 14 bases, and 23 bases stayed unmatched. CDR1 is MGHDK, CDR2 SYGVNS, per germline.

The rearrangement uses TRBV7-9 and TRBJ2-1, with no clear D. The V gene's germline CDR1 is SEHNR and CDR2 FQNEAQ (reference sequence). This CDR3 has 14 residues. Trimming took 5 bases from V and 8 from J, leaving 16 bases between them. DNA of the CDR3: TGTGCCAGCAGCCTCTTGGAGATAAGGGATGAGCAGTTCTTC. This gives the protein CASSLLEIRDEQFF.

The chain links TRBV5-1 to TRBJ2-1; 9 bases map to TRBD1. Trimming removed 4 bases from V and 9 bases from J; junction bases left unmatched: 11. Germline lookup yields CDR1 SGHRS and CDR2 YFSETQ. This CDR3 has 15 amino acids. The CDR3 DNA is TGCGCCAGCAGCGTTCAGGACAGGGGTTTTAGTGAGCAGTTCTTC. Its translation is CASSVQDRGFSEQFF.

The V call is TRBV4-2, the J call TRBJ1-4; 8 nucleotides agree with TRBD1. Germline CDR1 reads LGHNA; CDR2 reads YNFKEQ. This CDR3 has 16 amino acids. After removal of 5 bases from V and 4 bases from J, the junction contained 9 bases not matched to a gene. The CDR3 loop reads CASSITAQGGNEKLFF. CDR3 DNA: TGTGCCAGCAGCATAACTGCACAGGGGGGTAATGAAAAACTGTTTTTT.

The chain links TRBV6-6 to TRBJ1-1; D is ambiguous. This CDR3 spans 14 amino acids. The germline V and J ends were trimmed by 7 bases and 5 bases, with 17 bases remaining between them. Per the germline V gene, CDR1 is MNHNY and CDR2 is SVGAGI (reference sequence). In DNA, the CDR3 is TGTGCCAGCATTTTTATCCCGGGAGGTACTGAAGCTTTCTTT. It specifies CASIFIPGGTEAFF.

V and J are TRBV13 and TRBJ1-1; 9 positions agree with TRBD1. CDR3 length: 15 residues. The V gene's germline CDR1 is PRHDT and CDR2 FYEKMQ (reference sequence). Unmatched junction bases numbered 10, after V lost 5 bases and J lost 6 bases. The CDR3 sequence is CASSASNRGLSEAFF. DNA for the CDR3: TGTGCCAGCAGCGCTTCCAACAGGGGGCTCTCTGAAGCTTTCTTT.

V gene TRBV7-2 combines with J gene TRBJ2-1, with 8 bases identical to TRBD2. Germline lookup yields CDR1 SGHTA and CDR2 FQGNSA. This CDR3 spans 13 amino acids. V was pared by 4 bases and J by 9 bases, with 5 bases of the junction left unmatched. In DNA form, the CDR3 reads TGTGCCAGCAGCTCCCCAGCGGGAGTTGAGCAGTTCTTC. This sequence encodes CASSSPAGVEQFF. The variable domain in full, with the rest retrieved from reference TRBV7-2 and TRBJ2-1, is GAGVSQSPSNKVTEKGKDVELRCDPISGHTALYWYRQSLGQGLEFLIYFQGNSAPDKSGLPSDRFSAERTGGSVSTLTIQRTQQEDSAVYLCASSSPAGVEQFFGPGTRLTVL.